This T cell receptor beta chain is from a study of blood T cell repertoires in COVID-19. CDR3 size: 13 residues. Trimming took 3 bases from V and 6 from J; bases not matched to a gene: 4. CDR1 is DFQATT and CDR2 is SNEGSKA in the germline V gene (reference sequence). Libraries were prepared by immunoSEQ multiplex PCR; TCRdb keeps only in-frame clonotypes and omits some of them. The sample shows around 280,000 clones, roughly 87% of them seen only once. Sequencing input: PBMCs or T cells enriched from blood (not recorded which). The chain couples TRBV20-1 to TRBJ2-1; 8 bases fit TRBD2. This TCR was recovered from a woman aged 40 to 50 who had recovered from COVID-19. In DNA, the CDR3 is TGCAGTGCTAGTAGCGGGAATTTCAATGAGCAGTTCTTC. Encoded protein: CSASSGNFNEQFF.